This TCR beta chain originates from a study of T-cell memory formation after mild COVID-19. Overall study: Each donor largely had its own TCR clusters. Study observations and caveats: Cross-reactive memory appears to have joined, as suggested by some responding clones showing up in pre-infection memory. Mostly located in CM and EM were contracting CD4+ clones, with contracting CD8+ clones located in EMRA.

This clonotype was counted only a few times. The antigen is not known. V lost 0 bases and J lost 8, with 14 bases in between. This CDR3 has 15 residues. Germline V gene sequence: CDR1 SGDLS, CDR2 YYNGEE. TCRdb redid the calling of the 5' RACE reads with MiXCR, one entry per CDR3 protein. The table records fewer than 550,000 distinct CDR3 sequences, 15% to 25% of them present only once. Input material: PBMCs or a T cell subset sorted from them (not recorded which). The sequence came from an adult woman who had mild COVID-19 (a few samples of this study predate the infection). Cell type and time point are not known. The chain employs TRBV9 and TRBJ1-4; no firm D call. The CDR3 region has the DNA TGTGCCAGCAGCGTAGCTGGGTCAGGAGGCGAAAAACTGTTTTTT. This translates into CASSVAGSGGEKLFF.